This T cell receptor (beta chain) stems from a study of shared clonotypes between healthy human individuals. Execution of the assay was at deep level. Assay used: immunoSEQ multiplex PCR; TCRdb lists only in-frame clones, some missing. The sample has some 2.1 million clones; just over 90% are singletons. Whole-study results and caveats: The sole specimen, blood, was sampled, and tissue repertoires likely differ. The naive CD4 repertoires of a few donors were compared, and roughly 5% of clonotypes were shared. Richness estimates generally favored naive over memory subsets.

CD45RO negativity and positive selection for CCR7 defined naive CD8 cells, a population that excluded terminally differentiated effector memory CD45RA+ cells. Notes on this clone: The antigen remains undetermined.

The receptor's source is a man aged 18 to 35 in good health. Some clones in this sample may be carry-over from other donors' samples. Specimen: naive CD8+ T cells from PBMCs.

The CDR3 loop reads CASSPTSGINNEQFF. CDR3 DNA: TGTGCCAGCAGCCCAACTAGCGGTATAAACAATGAGCAGTTCTTC. The chain uses TRBV7-9 and TRBJ2-1, with 8 nucleotides matching TRBD2. Germline values: CDR1 SEHNR, CDR2 FQNEAQ (reference sequence). J was trimmed by 5 bases and V by 5 bases; bases with no gene match: 8. This CDR3 is 15 amino acids long.